Each of the 32 T cell receptor beta chains below was sequenced from the same sample in a study of blood T cell repertoires in COVID-19. Data came from immunoSEQ multiplex PCR; TCRdb stores just in-frame clones and leaves some out. The table lists a few hundred thousand clones, 86% of them singletons. Sample: peripheral blood. These receptors were collected from a man in his forties or fifties who had recovered from COVID-19.

This chain uses TRBV11-3 with TRBJ2-7; 10 bases align to TRBD2. The junction had 8 bases not matched to a gene; V was cut back by 1 base and J by 5 bases. This CDR3 contains 16 residues. Germline CDR1 SGHNT, CDR2 YENEEA. CDR3 sequence: CASSLVSGRPNDEQYF. CDR3 nucleotide sequence: TGTGCCAGCAGCTTAGTTAGCGGGAGGCCCAATGACGAGCAGTACTTC.

The chain employs TRBV29-1 and TRBJ2-1; D perhaps matches TRBD2 (6 bases). V was clipped by 7 bases and J by 4 bases, with 14 bases between them. The CDR3 runs 13 residues. The germline gives CDR1 SQVTM, CDR2 ANQGSEA. The CDR3: CSALQRAYNEQFF. The CDR3 bases are TGCAGCGCCCTCCAGCGGGCGTACAATGAGCAGTTCTTC.

The sample holds a few counts of this clone. DNA for the CDR3: TGTGCCAGCAGTGACCGCCGGACAGGGCATGGCTACACCTTC. Its protein is CASSDRRTGHGYTF. The chain is built from TRBV2 and TRBJ1-2, with 8 bases aligning to TRBD1. The germline V gene has CDR1 SNHLY and CDR2 FYNNEI. The J segment lost 6 bases and the V segment lost 3 bases, leaving 6 bases of the junction unmatched. This CDR3 is 14 amino acids long.

V and J are TRBV6-4 and TRBJ2-2; 7 bases are a match to TRBD1. V gave up 6 bases and J gave up 0 bases; unmatched junction bases: 7. The germline V gene encodes CDR1 MRHNA and CDR2 SNTAGT. The CDR3 has 16 residues. This CDR3 is CASSRTGPTNTGELFF. The CDR3 nucleotides read TGTGCCAGCAGCCGGACAGGCCCTACGAACACCGGGGAGCTGTTTTTT.

This clone has only a few counts. The V call is TRBV5-1, the J call TRBJ2-6; 9 bases are shared with TRBD2. The CDR3 is 20 amino acids. Looked up from germline, CDR1 is SGHRS and CDR2 is YFSETQ. Trimming cost V 3 bases and J 0 bases; bases outside gene matches: 13. In DNA, the CDR3 is TGCGCCAGCAGCTCTCTTGCGAGAGCGGGGGGCCGCTCTGGGGCCAACGTCCTGACTTTC. This sequence encodes CASSSLARAGGRSGANVLTF.

This clone was found once. V and J are TRBV5-4 and TRBJ2-3; 8 bases agree with TRBD2. The CDR3 totals 18 residues. The germline V gene encodes CDR1 SGHNT and CDR2 YYREEE (reference sequence). V lost 5 bases and J lost 1; bases outside the gene matches: 15. CDR3 in DNA: TGTGCCAGCAGTAGCCTGCATGGCGGGGGGTCGGGCACAGATACGCAGTATTTT. Amino acids: CASSSLHGGGSGTDTQYF.

V is TRBV7-8 and J is TRBJ2-2, with TRBD2 matching over 10 bases. The germline gives CDR1 SGHVS, CDR2 FQNEAQ. The CDR3 runs 17 residues. J lost 2 bases, V lost 2 bases, and 5 bases had no gene match. The CDR3 sequence: CASSLRPSGGNTGELFF. In DNA form, the CDR3 reads TGTGCCAGCAGCTTAAGGCCTAGCGGGGGAAACACCGGGGAGCTGTTTTTT.

This clone was detected a few times. V and J are TRBV6-5 and TRBJ1-6; 9 bases map to TRBD1. Trimming at V came to 6 bases and at J to 7 bases, leaving 1 base not matched to a gene. CDR3 length: 13 amino acids. Germline loops: CDR1 MNHEY, CDR2 SVGAGI. The CDR3 region is CASSGQGNSPLHF. Written as DNA, the CDR3 is TGTGCCAGCAGCGGACAGGGGAATTCACCCCTCCACTTT.

V gene TRBV7-2 combines with J gene TRBJ2-1; 7 bases map to TRBD2. Germline-derived CDR1 and CDR2 are SGHTA and FQGNSA. J was trimmed by 8 bases and V by 5 bases; bases with no gene match: 12. The CDR3 length is 15 residues. Here the CDR3 DNA reads TGTGCCAGCAGCCGGGTGGGAGGGCCGGCCTATGAGCAGTTCTTC. As protein: CASSRVGGPAYEQFF.

This chain joins TRBV6-5 and TRBJ1-5; possibly TRBD1 for D (5 bases). V was pared by 7 bases and J by 6 bases, with 16 bases between. CDR1 and CDR2 from the germline V gene are MNHEY and SVGAGI. The CDR3 runs to 14 residues. The CDR3 DNA sequence: TGTGCCAGCACAGACAGCCCGAGGACTCAGCCCCAGCATTTT. Protein: CASTDSPRTQPQHF.

The J gene is TRBJ2-5, the V gene TRBV19, with TRBD1 matching over 7 bases. CDR1 LNHDA and CDR2 SQIVND come from the germline V gene (reference sequence). V was pared by 3 bases and J by 3 bases, with 7 bases of the junction left unmatched. The CDR3 totals 15 residues. The CDR3 DNA reads as TGTGCCAGTAGTATCTACGGGACAGCCAAAGAGACCCAGTACTTC. The encoded protein is CASSIYGTAKETQYF.

The rearrangement joins TRBV19 to TRBJ2-1, with D possibly matching TRBD2 (7 bases). The V end was cut by 6 bases, the J end by 1 base, with 25 bases between. CDR1 is LNHDA and CDR2 is SQIVND in the germline V gene (reference sequence). This CDR3 contains 19 residues. In DNA form, the CDR3 reads TGTGCCAGTAGCCATGCTGTGGCGGGGGCCACCCGGTCCTACAATGAGCAGTTCTTC. Its protein product is CASSHAVAGATRSYNEQFF.

The chain is built from TRBV3-1 (or the pseudogene TRBV3-2) and TRBJ2-1; the match to TRBD2 covers 9 bases. CDR1 is LGHDT, CDR2 YNNKEL, per germline (reference sequence). Germline trimming cut 4 bases from V and 13 bases from J; bases unmatched to any gene: 8. CDR3 length: 13 residues. The CDR3 nucleotides are TGTGCCAGCAGCCCCTTTGGCGGGAGGGCTCAGTTCTTC. Residues: CASSPFGGRAQFF.

V and J are TRBV9 and TRBJ2-3, with D possibly matching TRBD1 (6 bases). V lost 0 bases and J 6 bases, leaving 17 bases between the germline ends. Germline V gives CDR1 SGDLS, CDR2 YYNGEE. CDR3 length: 16 residues. The chain's CDR3 is CASSVATGTPRDTQYF. CDR3 nucleotide sequence: TGTGCCAGCAGCGTAGCTACAGGGACGCCAAGGGATACGCAGTATTTT. Full variable domain (missing parts from reference TRBV9 and TRBJ2-3): DSGVTQTPKHLITATGQRVTLRCSPRSGDLSVYWYQQSLDQGLQFLIQYYNGEERAKGNILERFSAQQFPDLHSELNLSSLELGDSALYFCASSVATGTPRDTQYFGPGTRLTVL.

The chain is built from TRBV7-3 and TRBJ1-2; tentatively, D is TRBD1 (5 bases). From germline, CDR1 is SGHTA and CDR2 FQGTGA. Trimming left V 2 bases short and J 6 bases short, with 16 bases between. The CDR3 is 15 amino acids. The DNA of the CDR3 is TGTGCCAGCAGCTTAGGGACTGAGGGATTGAATGGCTACACCTTC. Amino acid sequence: CASSLGTEGLNGYTF.

V gene TRBV10-1 combines with J gene TRBJ1-6; no clear D. Between the trimmed V and J ends, which lost 3 bases and 5 bases, there was a span of 11 bases. This CDR3 region has 15 residues. Germline V gene data show CDR1 as WNHNN and CDR2 as SYGVQD (reference sequence). The CDR3 DNA reads as TGCGCCAGCAGTGAAGCTGGTCAGGATAATTCACCCCTCCACTTT. Amino acids: CASSEAGQDNSPLHF.

This clone occurred once. The rearrangement uses TRBV21-1 and TRBJ2-7; the table's D gene call, TRBD1, was not cross checked with the DNA. TRBV21-1 is labeled a pseudogene. The CDR3 runs 14 residues. The CDR3 protein is CASSKGQGYYEQYF. In DNA form, the CDR3 reads TGTGCCAGCAGCAAAGGGCAGGGGTACTACGAGCAGTACTTC.

The genes are TRBV4-1 and TRBJ2-1; the D gene is possibly TRBD1 (5 bases). Trimming left V 4 bases short and J 0 bases short, with 13 bases between. This CDR3 is 16 amino acids long. Germline V gene sequence: CDR1 MGHRA, CDR2 YSYEKL. This CDR3 reads CASSPRALGSYNEQFF. The CDR3 coding sequence is TGCGCCAGCAGCCCCAGGGCCCTCGGCTCCTACAATGAGCAGTTCTTC.

Written as DNA, the CDR3 is TGTGCCAGCAGTAAGGTCTCCAGGGTCTATGGCTACACCTTC. It codes for CASSKVSRVYGYTF. The chain has TRBV21-1 and TRBJ1-2; no DNA check was done on the table's D call, TRBD1. TRBV21-1 is termed a pseudogene. CDR3 length: 14 amino acids.

This chain uses TRBV2 with TRBJ2-3; 10 bases match TRBD2. J gave up 10 bases and V 8 bases, and 18 bases lay outside the gene matches. The CDR3 runs 16 residues. CDR1 and CDR2 (germline): SNHLY, FYNNEI. DNA for the CDR3: TGTGCCAGCGGGAAGGGTGCTAGCGGGGGCGGGGCGGCGCAGTATTTT. Translation: CASGKGASGGGAAQYF. Based on the CDR3 plus reference TRBV2 and TRBJ2-3, the full variable domain is EPEVTQTPSHQVTQMGQEVILRCVPISNHLYFYWYRQILGQKVEFLVSFYNNEISEKSEIFDDQFSVERPDGSNFTLKIRSTKLEDSAMYFCASGKGASGGGAAQYFGPGTRLTVL.

V usage is TRBV7-3 and J usage is TRBJ2-7; a weak D match, TRBD2 (5 bases). The V end lost 5 bases, the J end lost 1 base, and 15 bases lay between the germline ends. The CDR3 extends over 15 amino acids. Germline CDR1 and CDR2: SGHTA and FQGTGA. The chain's CDR3 is CASSGRGFRSYEQYF. The CDR3 DNA reads as TGTGCCAGCAGCGGCCGCGGGTTCCGATCCTACGAGCAGTACTTC.

This chain links TRBV7-9 with TRBJ2-7, with a possible D match to TRBD1 (6 bases). This CDR3 comprises 14 residues. The germline gives CDR1 SEHNR, CDR2 FQNEAQ (reference sequence). V lost 5 bases to trimming and J lost 3 bases, with 14 bases between them. Here the CDR3 DNA reads TGTGCCAGCAGCATCGCAGGGGCGATCTACGAGCAGTACTTC. The encoded protein is CASSIAGAIYEQYF.

The chain employs TRBV19 and TRBJ1-1; 9 bases align to TRBD1. This CDR3 region has 14 residues. The V gene's germline CDR1 is LNHDA and CDR2 SQIVND (reference sequence). After removal of 4 bases from V and 5 bases from J, the junction contained 5 bases not matched to a gene. CDR3 loop: CASSKGQGFTEAFF. In nucleotides, the CDR3 is TGTGCCAGTAGTAAGGGACAGGGTTTTACTGAAGCTTTCTTT.

CDR3 in amino acids: CASSLKWGGHSEQFF. The CDR3 DNA sequence: TGTGCCAGCAGCTTAAAGTGGGGGGGCCATAGTGAGCAGTTCTTC. The J gene is TRBJ2-1, the V gene TRBV11-2; tentatively, D is TRBD2 (7 bases). This CDR3 spans 15 amino acids. Trimming stripped 2 bases from V and 9 bases from J, with 17 bases between. Germline V gene lookup returns CDR1 SGHAT and CDR2 FQNNGV.

The chain is built from TRBV5-1 and TRBJ2-1; the D gene is possibly TRBD2 (6 bases). This CDR3 has 14 amino acids. The germline V gene encodes CDR1 SGHRS and CDR2 YFSETQ. Trimming cost V 2 bases and J 5 bases, with 11 bases left between them. The CDR3 DNA reads as TGCGCCAGCAGCTTTCGCGGAGGGAACAATGAGCAGTTCTTC. It codes for CASSFRGGNNEQFF.

This sequence joins TRBV6-5 and TRBJ1-6; tentative D call: TRBD1 (6 bases). The V gene's germline CDR1 is MNHEY and CDR2 SVGAGI. V was shortened by 7 bases and J by 6 bases, with 16 bases between the two germline ends. This CDR3 has 15 amino acids. CDR3 sequence (DNA): TGTGCCAGCAAGGGGGAAAATGGGAGTAATTCACCCCTCCACTTT. Translation: CASKGENGSNSPLHF.

The V and J genes are TRBV7-2 and TRBJ2-1; 7 positions agree with TRBD2. This CDR3 is 12 amino acids long. Trimming at V came to 3 bases and at J to 12 bases, leaving 5 bases not matched to a gene. The germline CDR1 and CDR2 sequences are SGHTA and FQGNSA. This CDR3 is CASSFTSGTQFF. Here the CDR3 DNA reads TGTGCCAGCAGCTTCACCAGCGGGACGCAGTTCTTC.

On this clone: Other nucleotide sequences in the sample specify the same CDR3. V is TRBV24-1 and J is TRBJ2-1; possibly TRBD2 for D (7 bases). The length of the CDR3 is 17 residues. Germline CDR1 and CDR2: KGHDR and SFDVKD. With 4 bases removed from V and 0 bases from J, the gap between germline ends came to 15 bases. The CDR3 region is CATSDPSGGSSYNEQFF. The CDR3 region has the DNA TGTGCCACCAGTGACCCTTCGGGGGGCAGCTCCTACAATGAGCAGTTCTTC.

The rearrangement joins TRBV5-1 to TRBJ2-7; tentative D call: TRBD1 (7 bases). Trimming left V 2 bases short and J 3 bases short, with 15 bases between. This CDR3 comprises 15 residues. Germline assignment: CDR1 SGHRS and CDR2 YFSETQ. This CDR3 is CASSLKTGTYYEQYF. The CDR3 DNA reads TGCGCCAGCAGCTTAAAGACAGGGACTTACTACGAGCAGTACTTC.

The chain combines TRBV4-3 with TRBJ2-7; D remains ambiguous. The ends were cut back, 1 base at V and 3 bases at J, with 13 bases in the middle. Germline V gene sequence: CDR1 LGHNA, CDR2 YSLEER. This CDR3 is 15 amino acids long. The CDR3 here is CASSQGLAGFYEQYF. CDR3 DNA sequence: TGCGCCAGCAGCCAAGGCCTCGCAGGTTTCTACGAGCAGTACTTC.

The rearrangement uses TRBV5-6 and TRBJ2-1, with D possibly TRBD2 on 6 matching bases. The germline V gene encodes CDR1 SGHDT and CDR2 YYEEEE. The V end lost 2 bases, the J end lost 2 bases, and 14 bases lay between the germline ends. The CDR3 loop spans 16 amino acids. The CDR3 sequence is CASSFFGRRAYNEQFF. The CDR3 DNA sequence: TGTGCCAGCAGCTTCTTTGGTAGGAGGGCCTACAATGAGCAGTTCTTC.

The table lists this clone with a count of one. The V call is TRBV5-4, the J call TRBJ2-2, with a weak D call TRBD2 (5 bases). V dropped 5 bases and J dropped 1 base, with 15 bases sitting between them. CDR3 length equals 16 residues. Germline V gene data show CDR1 as SGHNT and CDR2 as YYREEE (reference sequence). The CDR3 region has the DNA TGTGCCAGCAGTAACGGCGGGCGATTGAACACCGGGGAGCTGTTTTTT. Its translation: CASSNGGRLNTGELFF.